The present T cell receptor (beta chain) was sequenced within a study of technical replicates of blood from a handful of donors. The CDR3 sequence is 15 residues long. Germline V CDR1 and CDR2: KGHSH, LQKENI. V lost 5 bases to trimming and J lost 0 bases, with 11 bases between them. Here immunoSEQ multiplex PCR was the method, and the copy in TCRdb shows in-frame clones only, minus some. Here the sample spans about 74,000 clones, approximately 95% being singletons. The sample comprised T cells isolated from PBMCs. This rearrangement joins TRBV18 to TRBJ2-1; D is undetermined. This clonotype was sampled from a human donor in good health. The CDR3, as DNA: TGTGCCAGCTCAAGTCGGCGGAGCTCCTACAATGAGCAGTTCTTC. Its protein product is CASSSRRSSYNEQFF. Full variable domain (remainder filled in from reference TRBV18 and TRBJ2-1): NAGVMQNPRHLVRRRGQEARLRCSPMKGHSHVYWYRQLPEEGLKFMVYLQKENIIDESGMPKERFSAEFPKEGPSILRIQQVVRGDSAAYFCASSSRRSSYNEQFFGPGTRLTVL.